Described below is a single TCR beta chain sequence and its context. These data come from a study of shared clonotypes between healthy human individuals. The method was immunoSEQ multiplex PCR; TCRdb's version includes in-frame clones alone and lacks a portion of them. The repertoire holds some 2,100,000 clones, with around 95% as singletons. From germline, CDR1 is SNHLY and CDR2 FYNNEI. This CDR3 contains 14 residues. V was cut by 6 bases and J by 0 bases, with 12 bases left in between. The material sequenced was naive CD4+ T cells sorted from blood. Subset here: CD45RA+ positively selected. V usage is TRBV2 and J usage is TRBJ2-7, with a weak D call TRBD1 (7 bases). The receptor's source is a man aged 18 to 29 in good health. The chain's CDR3 is CASSIQGGSYEQYF. DNA for the CDR3: TGTGCCAGCAGCATTCAGGGGGGCTCCTACGAGCAGTACTTC. Combining the CDR3 with reference TRBV2 and TRBJ2-7 gives the whole variable domain EPEVTQTPSHQVTQMGQEVILRCVPISNHLYFYWYRQILGQKVEFLVSFYNNEISEKSEIFDDQFSVERPDGSNFTLKIRSTKLEDSAMYFCASSIQGGSYEQYFGPGTRLTVT.